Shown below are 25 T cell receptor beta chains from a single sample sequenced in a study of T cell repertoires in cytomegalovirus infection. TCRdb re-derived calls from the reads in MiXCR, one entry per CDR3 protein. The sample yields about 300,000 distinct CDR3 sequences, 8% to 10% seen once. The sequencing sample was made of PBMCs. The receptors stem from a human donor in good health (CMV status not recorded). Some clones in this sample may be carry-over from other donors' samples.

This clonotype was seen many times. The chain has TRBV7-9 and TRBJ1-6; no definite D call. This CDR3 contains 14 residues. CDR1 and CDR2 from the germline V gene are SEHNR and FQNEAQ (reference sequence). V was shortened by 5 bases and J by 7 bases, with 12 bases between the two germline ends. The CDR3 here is CASSPPVGNSPLHF. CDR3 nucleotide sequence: TGTGCCAGCAGCCCGCCTGTTGGCAATTCACCCCTCCACTTT.

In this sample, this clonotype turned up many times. The CDR3 here is CASSSPHGYTF. Written as DNA, the CDR3 is TGTGCCAGCAGCTCCCCCCATGGCTACACCTTC. J is TRBJ1-2 and V is TRBV7-8, with D hard to call. V was shortened by 4 bases and J by 6 bases, with 6 bases between the two germline ends. The CDR3 has 11 residues. From germline, CDR1 is SGHVS and CDR2 FQNEAQ.

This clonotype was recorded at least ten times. The DNA for the CDR3 is TGTGCCAGCAGCTTATTGGTTGGGCCCACCTCGGAGACCCAGTACTTC. Its protein product is CASSLLVGPTSETQYF. V and J are TRBV7-2 and TRBJ2-5; no clear D gene. The V end was cut by 2 bases, the J end by 5 bases, with 18 bases between. This CDR3 has 16 residues. Germline V CDR1 and CDR2: SGHTA, FQGNSA.

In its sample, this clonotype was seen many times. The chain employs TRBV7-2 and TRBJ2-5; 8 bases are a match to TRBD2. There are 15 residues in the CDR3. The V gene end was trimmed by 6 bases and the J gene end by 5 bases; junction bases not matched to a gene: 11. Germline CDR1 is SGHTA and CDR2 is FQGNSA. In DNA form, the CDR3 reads TGTGCCAGCAGGGGGGGGCTAGCGGGTTTGGAGACCCAGTACTTC. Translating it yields CASRGGLAGLETQYF.

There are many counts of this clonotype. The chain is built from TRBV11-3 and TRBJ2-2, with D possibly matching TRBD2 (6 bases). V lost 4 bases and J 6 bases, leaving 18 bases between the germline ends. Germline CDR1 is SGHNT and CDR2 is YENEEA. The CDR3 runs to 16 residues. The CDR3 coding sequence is TGTGCCAGCAGCTCCCGGAGGGGATCTGGCCCCGGGGAGCTGTTTTTT. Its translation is CASSSRRGSGPGELFF.

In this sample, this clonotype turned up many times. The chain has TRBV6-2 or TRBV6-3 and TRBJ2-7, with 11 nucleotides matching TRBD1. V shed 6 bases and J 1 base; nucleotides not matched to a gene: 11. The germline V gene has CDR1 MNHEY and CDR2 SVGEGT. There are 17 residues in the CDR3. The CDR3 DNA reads TGTGCCAGCAGATACGGACAGGGGGCTCTCTCATCCTACGAGCAGTACGTC. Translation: CASRYGQGALSSYEQYV.

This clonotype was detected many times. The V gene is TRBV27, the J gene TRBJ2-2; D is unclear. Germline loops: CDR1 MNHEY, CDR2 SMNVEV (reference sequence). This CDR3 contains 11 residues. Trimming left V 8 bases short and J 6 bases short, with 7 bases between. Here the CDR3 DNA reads TGTGCCAGCTGTGGTGCCGGGGAGCTGTTTTTT. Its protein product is CASCGAGELFF.

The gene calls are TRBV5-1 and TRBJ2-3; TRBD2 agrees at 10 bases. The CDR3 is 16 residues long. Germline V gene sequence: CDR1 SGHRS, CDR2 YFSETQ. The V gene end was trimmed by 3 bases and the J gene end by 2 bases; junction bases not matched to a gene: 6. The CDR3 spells CASSYSGGYSTDTQYF. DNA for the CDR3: TGCGCCAGCAGCTATAGCGGGGGGTACTCCACAGATACGCAGTATTTT.

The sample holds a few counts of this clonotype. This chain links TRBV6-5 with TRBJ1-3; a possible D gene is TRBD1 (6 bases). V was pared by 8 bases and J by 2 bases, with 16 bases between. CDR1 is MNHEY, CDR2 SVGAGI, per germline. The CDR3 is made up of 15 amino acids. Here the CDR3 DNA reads TGTGCCAGCGGCTTTCGGGACACCGCTGGAAACACCATATATTTT. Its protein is CASGFRDTAGNTIYF.

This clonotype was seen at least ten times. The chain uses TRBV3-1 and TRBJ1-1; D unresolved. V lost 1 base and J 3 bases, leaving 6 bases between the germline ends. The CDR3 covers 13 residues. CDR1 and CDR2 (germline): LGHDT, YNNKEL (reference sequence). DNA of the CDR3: TGTGCCAGCAGCCAAGCGAGGGACACTGAAGCTTTCTTT. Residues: CASSQARDTEAFF. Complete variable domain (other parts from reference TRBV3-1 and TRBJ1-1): DTAVSQTPKYLVTQMGNDKSIKCEQNLGHDTMYWYKQDSKKFLKIMFSYNNKELIINETVPNRFSPKSPDKAHLNLHINSLELGDSAVYFCASSQARDTEAFFGQGTRLTVV.

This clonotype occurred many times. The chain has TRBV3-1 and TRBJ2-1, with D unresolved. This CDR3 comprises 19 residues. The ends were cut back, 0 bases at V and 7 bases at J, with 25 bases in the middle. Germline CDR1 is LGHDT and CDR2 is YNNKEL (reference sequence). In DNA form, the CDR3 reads TGTGCCAGCAGCCAAGAACCCCGGGCCGTCCCCGTAAACCAAAATGAGCAGTTCTTC. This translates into CASSQEPRAVPVNQNEQFF.

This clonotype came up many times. The DNA of the CDR3 is TGCGCCAGCAGCACCGGACAGGGGGCCGCAGATACGCAGTATTTT. This codes for CASSTGQGAADTQYF. V is TRBV5-1 and J is TRBJ2-3, with 11 bases that match TRBD1. This CDR3 spans 15 amino acids. Losses at the gene ends were 4 bases for V and 4 bases for J; bases not matched to a gene: 5. The germline V gene encodes CDR1 SGHRS and CDR2 YFSETQ.

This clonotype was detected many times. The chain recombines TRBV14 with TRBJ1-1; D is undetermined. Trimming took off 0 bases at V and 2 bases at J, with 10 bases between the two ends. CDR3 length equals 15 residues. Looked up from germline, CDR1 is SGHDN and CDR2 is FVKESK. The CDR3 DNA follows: TGTGCCAGCAGCCAAGAAGACGGGATTAACACTGAAGCTTTCTTT. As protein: CASSQEDGINTEAFF.

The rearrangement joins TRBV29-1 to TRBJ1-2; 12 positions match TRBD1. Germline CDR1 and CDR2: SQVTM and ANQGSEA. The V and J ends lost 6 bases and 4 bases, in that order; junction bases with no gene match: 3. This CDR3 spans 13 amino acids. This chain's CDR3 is CSVGTGGAYGYTF. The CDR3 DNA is TGCAGCGTGGGGACAGGGGGCGCCTATGGCTACACCTTC.

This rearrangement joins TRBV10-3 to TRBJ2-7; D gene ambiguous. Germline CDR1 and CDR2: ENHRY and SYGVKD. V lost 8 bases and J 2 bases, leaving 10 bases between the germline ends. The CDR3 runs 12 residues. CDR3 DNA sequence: TGTGCCATCCGAGACTGGACCTACGAGCAGTACTTC. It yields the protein CAIRDWTYEQYF.

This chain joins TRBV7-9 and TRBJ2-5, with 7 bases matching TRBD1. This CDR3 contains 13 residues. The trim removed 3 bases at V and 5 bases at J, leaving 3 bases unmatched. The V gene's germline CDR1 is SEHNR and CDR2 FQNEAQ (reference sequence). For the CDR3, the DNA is TGTGCCAGCAGCTTCGTGACAGGGGAGACCCAGTACTTC. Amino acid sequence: CASSFVTGETQYF.

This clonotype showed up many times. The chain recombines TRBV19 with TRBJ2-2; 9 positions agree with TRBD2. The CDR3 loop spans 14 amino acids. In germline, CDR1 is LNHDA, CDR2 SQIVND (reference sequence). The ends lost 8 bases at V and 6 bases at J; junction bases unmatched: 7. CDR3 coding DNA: TGTGCCAGTTCGGGACTAGCAGGTTCCGGGGAGCTGTTTTTT. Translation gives CASSGLAGSGELFF.

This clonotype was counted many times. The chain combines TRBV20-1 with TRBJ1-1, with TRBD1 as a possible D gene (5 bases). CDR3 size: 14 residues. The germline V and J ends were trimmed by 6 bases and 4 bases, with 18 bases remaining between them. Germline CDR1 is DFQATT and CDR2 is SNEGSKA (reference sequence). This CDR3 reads CSARGLNFSTEAFF. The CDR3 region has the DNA TGCAGTGCCCGGGGCCTAAACTTTTCCACTGAAGCTTTCTTT.

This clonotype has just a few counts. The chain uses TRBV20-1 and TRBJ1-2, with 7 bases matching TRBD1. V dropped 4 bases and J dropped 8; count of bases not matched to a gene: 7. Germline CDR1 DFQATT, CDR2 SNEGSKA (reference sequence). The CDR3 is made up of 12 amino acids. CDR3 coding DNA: TGCAGTGCTACCGAGACAGGGAGAGGCTACACCTTC. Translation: CSATETGRGYTF.

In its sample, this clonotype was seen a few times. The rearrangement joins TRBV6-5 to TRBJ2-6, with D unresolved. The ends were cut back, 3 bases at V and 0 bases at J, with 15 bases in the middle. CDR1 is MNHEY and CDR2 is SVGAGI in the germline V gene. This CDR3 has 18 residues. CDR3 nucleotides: TGTGCCAGCAGTTATTCCCGTGACTTCTACTCTGGGGCCAACGTCCTGACTTTC. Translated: CASSYSRDFYSGANVLTF.

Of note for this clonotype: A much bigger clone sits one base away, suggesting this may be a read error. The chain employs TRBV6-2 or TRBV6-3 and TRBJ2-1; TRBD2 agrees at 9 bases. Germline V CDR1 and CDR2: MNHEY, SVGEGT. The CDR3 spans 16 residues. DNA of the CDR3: TGTGTCAGCAGTTACAGTTCGACTAGCGGTTACAATGAGCAGTTCTTC. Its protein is CVSSYSSTSGYNEQFF.

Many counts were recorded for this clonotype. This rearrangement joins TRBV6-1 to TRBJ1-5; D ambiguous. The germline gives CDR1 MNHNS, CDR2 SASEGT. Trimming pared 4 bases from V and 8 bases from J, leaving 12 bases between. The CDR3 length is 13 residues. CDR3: CASSAVTWEPQHF. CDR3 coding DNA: TGTGCCAGCAGTGCCGTGACCTGGGAGCCCCAGCATTTT.

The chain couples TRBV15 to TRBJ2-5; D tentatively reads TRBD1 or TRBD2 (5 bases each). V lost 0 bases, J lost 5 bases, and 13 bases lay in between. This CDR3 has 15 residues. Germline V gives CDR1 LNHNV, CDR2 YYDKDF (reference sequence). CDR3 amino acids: CATSRDWGLGETQYF. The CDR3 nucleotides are TGTGCCACCAGCAGAGATTGGGGGTTGGGTGAGACCCAGTACTTC.

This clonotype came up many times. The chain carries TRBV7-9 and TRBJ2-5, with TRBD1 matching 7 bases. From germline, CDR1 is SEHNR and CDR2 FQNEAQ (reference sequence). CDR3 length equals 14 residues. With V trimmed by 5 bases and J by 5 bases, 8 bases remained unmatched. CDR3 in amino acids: CASSARQGGETQYF. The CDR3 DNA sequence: TGTGCCAGCAGCGCTCGACAGGGTGGGGAGACCCAGTACTTC.

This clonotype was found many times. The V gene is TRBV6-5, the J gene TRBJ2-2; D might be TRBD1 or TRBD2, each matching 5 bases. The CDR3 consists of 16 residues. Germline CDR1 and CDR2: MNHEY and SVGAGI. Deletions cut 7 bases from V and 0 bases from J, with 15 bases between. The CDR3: CASTQRGSPNTGELFF. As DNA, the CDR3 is TGTGCCAGCACTCAACGGGGCAGCCCGAACACCGGGGAGCTGTTTTTT.